These 22 T cell receptor beta chains originate from one sample sequenced in a study of PD-1 blockade in classical Hodgkin lymphoma. Clones were sequenced by immunoSEQ multiplex PCR, and TCRdb holds only the in-frame ones, with some missing. The table has under 4,500 clones, roughly 61% seen once; the top ten hold about 37%. Each patient's relapse followed autologous stem cell transplantation, and brentuximab vedotin exposure varied. The material was peripheral blood mononuclear cells (PBMCs), obtained at baseline. The receptors shown here come from a human donor with classical Hodgkin lymphoma.

The genes are TRBV5-1 and TRBJ2-1, with 7 bases matching TRBD2. The germline CDR1 and CDR2 sequences are SGHRS and YFSETQ. This CDR3 is 14 amino acids long. J gave up 2 bases and V 3 bases, and 2 bases lay outside the gene matches. This chain's CDR3 is CASSSAGAYNEQFF. In DNA, the CDR3 is TGCGCCAGCAGCTCGGCGGGGGCCTACAATGAGCAGTTCTTC.

V is TRBV6-6 and J is TRBJ1-3, with D possibly TRBD1 on 5 matching bases. Trimming left V 2 bases short and J 2 bases short, with 10 bases between. Germline V lookup: CDR1 MNHNY, CDR2 SVGAGI (reference sequence). The CDR3 totals 15 residues. CDR3 residues: CASSYTLGPGNTIYF. The CDR3 DNA is TGTGCCAGCAGTTACACCCTGGGGCCTGGAAACACCATATATTTT.

The chain is built from TRBV6-1 and TRBJ2-7; possibly TRBD1 for D (5 bases). The CDR3 has 14 amino acids. Germline CDR1 reads MNHNS; CDR2 reads SASEGT. Trimming stripped 6 bases from V and 1 base from J, with 13 bases between. In DNA, the CDR3 is TGTGCCAGCAGGCGGACATTGGGGTCCTACGAGCAGTACTTC. As protein: CASRRTLGSYEQYF.

CDR3: CASSWDSGSLTYEQYF. CDR3 DNA sequence: TGTGCCAGCAGCTGGGATAGCGGGAGTCTTACCTACGAGCAGTACTTC. The chain links TRBV7-9 to TRBJ2-7; the match to TRBD2 covers 9 bases. The V gene end was trimmed by 4 bases and the J gene end by 2 bases; junction bases not matched to a gene: 9. The CDR3 covers 16 residues. Germline CDR1 SEHNR, CDR2 FQNEAQ (reference sequence).

The chain links TRBV6-6 to TRBJ2-2; D gene ambiguous. Deletions cut 10 bases from V and 0 bases from J, with 9 bases between. Germline loops: CDR1 MNHNY, CDR2 SVGAGI (reference sequence). This CDR3 is built from 13 residues. The CDR3 region is CATKASNTGELFF. The CDR3 nucleotides read TGTGCCACAAAGGCCTCGAACACCGGGGAGCTGTTTTTT.

The rearrangement links TRBV27 to TRBJ2-5; 7 nucleotides match TRBD2. The CDR3 has 10 amino acids. The V and J ends lost 11 bases and 5 bases, in that order; junction bases with no gene match: 2. Germline CDR1 reads MNHEY; CDR2 reads SMNVEV (reference sequence). The CDR3 bases are TGTGCCTCGCGGGGGGAGACCCAGTACTTC. Its protein is CASRGETQYF.

This clone was observed a handful of times. V usage is TRBV19 and J usage is TRBJ2-3; D remains unclear. Trimming took off 6 bases at V and 2 bases at J, with 12 bases between the two ends. The CDR3 sequence is 14 residues long. The germline V gene encodes CDR1 LNHDA and CDR2 SQIVND (reference sequence). CDR3 sequence reads: CASSPPTYTDTQYF. The CDR3, as DNA: TGTGCCAGTAGCCCCCCGACCTACACAGATACGCAGTATTTT.

The chain links TRBV6-5 to TRBJ2-3; perhaps D is TRBD1 or TRBD2 (5 bases each). Trimming removed 5 bases at V and 5 bases at J, with 8 bases between. The CDR3 is made up of 12 amino acids. Germline V lookup: CDR1 MNHEY, CDR2 SVGAGI. The CDR3 DNA is TGTGCCAGCAGTGGGGACGGAGATACGCAGTATTTT. Translating gives CASSGDGDTQYF.

The genes are TRBV9 and TRBJ2-6, with D perhaps matching TRBD1 (7 bases). Germline CDR1 SGDLS, CDR2 YYNGEE. The CDR3 consists of 19 residues. Trimming stripped 0 bases from V and 2 bases from J, with 18 bases between. Here the CDR3 reads CASSVEGAAGSPGANVLTF. The CDR3 nucleotides are TGTGCCAGCAGCGTAGAGGGGGCGGCCGGGAGCCCTGGGGCCAACGTCCTGACTTTC.

The V and J genes are TRBV25-1 and TRBJ1-1, with D unclear. Germline V gene sequence: CDR1 MGHDK, CDR2 SYGVNS. This CDR3 comprises 15 residues. V lost 1 base, J lost 3 bases, and 12 bases lay in between. The CDR3 loop is CASSELGRQDTEAFF. In nucleotides, the CDR3 is TGTGCCAGCAGTGAATTGGGCAGGCAAGACACTGAAGCTTTCTTT.

This rearrangement joins TRBV27 to TRBJ1-6; the D is unclear. The germline CDR1 and CDR2 sequences are MNHEY and SMNVEV (reference sequence). Trimming stripped 4 bases from V and 0 bases from J, with 4 bases between. This CDR3 has 14 amino acids. CDR3 amino acids: CASSWSSYNSPLHF. CDR3 sequence (DNA): TGTGCCAGCAGTTGGAGCTCCTATAATTCACCCCTCCACTTT.

This clone came up a few times. Distinct nucleotide sequences in the sample also encode this CDR3. The gene calls are TRBV7-3 and TRBJ2-6; D gene ambiguous. Between the trimmed V and J ends, which lost 6 bases and 0 bases, there was a span of 12 bases. The CDR3 is made up of 16 amino acids. Germline V CDR1 and CDR2: SGHTA, FQGTGA. The CDR3 DNA follows: TGTGCCAGCAGTCCCCCGGGCAGCTCTGGGGCCAACGTCCTGACTTTC. Amino acids: CASSPPGSSGANVLTF.

This clone has only a few counts. The chain couples TRBV7-9 to TRBJ1-5, with 9 bases matching TRBD1. Germline assignment: CDR1 SEHNR and CDR2 FQNEAQ (reference sequence). This CDR3 is 14 amino acids long. The V segment lost 4 bases and the J segment 7 bases; nucleotides outside the gene matches: 5. This chain's CDR3 is CASSSTGGRQPQHF. The CDR3 bases are TGTGCCAGCAGCTCAACAGGGGGCCGACAGCCCCAGCATTTT.

The chain couples TRBV9 to TRBJ2-7, with D hard to call. The germline V and J ends were trimmed by 1 base and 5 bases, with 10 bases remaining between them. CDR1 is SGDLS, CDR2 YYNGEE, per germline. The CDR3 sequence is 13 residues long. CDR3 sequence reads: CASSVWGTDEQYF. The CDR3 bases are TGTGCCAGCAGCGTATGGGGTACGGACGAGCAGTACTTC.

This clone was detected only a few times. The chain is built from TRBV2 and TRBJ1-3; D may be TRBD1 (6 bases). This CDR3 is 15 amino acids long. Germline V gene sequence: CDR1 SNHLY, CDR2 FYNNEI. Trimming stripped 6 bases from V and 0 bases from J, with 12 bases between. The CDR3 protein is CASRPQGSSGNTIYF. CDR3 DNA sequence: TGTGCCAGCAGACCCCAGGGGAGCTCTGGAAACACCATATATTTT.

The chain uses TRBV5-7 and TRBJ1-2; D uncertain. TRBV5-7 belongs to the ORF category, with a function that is uncertain. CDR3 length: 13 amino acids. V was trimmed by 2 bases and J by 4 bases, leaving 9 bases between them. CDR3 in amino acids: CASSFGSGYGYTF. As DNA, the CDR3 is TGTGCCAGCAGCTTCGGCAGCGGCTATGGCTACACCTTC.

The rearrangement links TRBV7-9 to TRBJ2-4, with a tentative D call TRBD2 (6 bases). The CDR3 is made up of 18 amino acids. The germline CDR1 and CDR2 sequences are SEHNR and FQNEAQ (reference sequence). Trimming took 3 bases from V and 0 from J, leaving 18 bases between them. This CDR3 reads CASSFPPQRALAKNIQYF. CDR3 DNA: TGTGCCAGCAGCTTTCCCCCTCAGCGGGCCTTAGCCAAAAACATTCAGTACTTC.

This clone has only one observation. The chain uses TRBV19 and TRBJ2-1; TRBD1 agrees at 11 bases. The germline CDR1 and CDR2 sequences are LNHDA and SQIVND (reference sequence). The length of the CDR3 is 14 residues. Trimming took 8 bases from V and 3 from J; bases not matched to a gene: 3. CDR3 DNA sequence: TGTGCCAGTGGGGACAGGGGGGGCTACAATGAGCAGTTCTTC. Residues: CASGDRGGYNEQFF.

The CDR3 region has the DNA TGTGCCAGCAGTTATTGGCCAGCCCAAGAGACCCAGTACTTC. Translation: CASSYWPAQETQYF. The chain is built from TRBV6-8 and TRBJ2-5; unclear D gene. V lost 3 bases to trimming and J lost 1 base, with 9 bases between them. The germline CDR1 and CDR2 sequences are MNHGY and SAAAGT. CDR3 length: 14 amino acids.

The chain carries TRBV5-1 and TRBJ2-2; maybe TRBD2 (6 bases). The germline CDR1 and CDR2 sequences are SGHRS and YFSETQ. The length of the CDR3 is 14 residues. Between the trimmed V and J ends, which lost 2 bases and 6 bases, there was a span of 11 bases. CDR3 protein: CASSFGGSSGELFF. Written as DNA, the CDR3 is TGCGCCAGCAGCTTTGGAGGGAGTTCCGGGGAGCTGTTTTTT.

This chain joins TRBV5-8 and TRBJ2-2; 11 bases match TRBD2. The J segment lost 6 bases and the V segment lost 4 bases, leaving 14 bases of the junction unmatched. This CDR3 contains 18 residues. Germline-derived CDR1 and CDR2 are SGHTS and YDEGEE. Written as DNA, the CDR3 is TGTGCCAGCAGCCAGGGGATACTAGCGGGAGTTTCAGCCGGGGAGCTGTTTTTT. Translation: CASSQGILAGVSAGELFF.

This rearrangement joins TRBV7-9 to TRBJ1-3; the D gene is possibly TRBD1 (6 bases). CDR3 length equals 18 residues. Trimming took 1 base from V and 2 from J, leaving 18 bases between them. Germline V CDR1 and CDR2: SEHNR, FQNEAQ (reference sequence). As DNA, the CDR3 is TGTGCCAGCAGCTTAGGTGAGGGGGACAAGTTCCCTGGAAACACCATATATTTT. It encodes CASSLGEGDKFPGNTIYF.